The rows below give T cell receptor beta chains drawn from one sample of a study of human T cells and chemical hapten exposure. TCRdb itself ran the RACE reads through MiXCR, one entry per CDR3 protein. The table includes 300,000 to 450,000 distinct CDR3 sequences, 5% to 6.5% detected once. The sequences come from whole blood, collected in connection with sensitization to the hapten diphenylcyclopropenone (DPC). These receptors all stem from a woman aged 18-35 years with alopecia areata. Some clones in this sample may be carry-over from other donors' samples. The CDR3 runs from the conserved cysteine through the conserved F or W. A D gene is named only where the DNA matches it firmly. Clone size, where shown, is once, few, many, or a class for clones that have expanded.

>NA|TRBJ1-1|TRBV6-2/TRBV6-3|few
CASSYLGQGAAAFF
TGTGCCAGCAGTTACTTGGGACAAGGGGCGGCAGCTTTCTTT
>NA|TRBJ2-5|TRBV14|many
CASKGNETQYF
TGTGCCAGCAAGGGCAACGAGACCCAGTACTTC
>NA|TRBJ2-7|TRBV28|many
CASSLGPFEQYF
TGTGCCAGCAGTTTAGGGCCCTTTGAGCAGTACTTC
>TRBD2|TRBJ2-7|TRBV15|many
CATSSRPGTSVDEQYF
TGTGCCACCAGCAGTCGTCCCGGGACTAGCGTTGACGAGCAGTACTTC
>NA|TRBJ1-1|TRBV13|many
CASSLVDRELGAFF
TGTGCCAGCAGCTTAGTAGACAGAGAGTTAGGAGCTTTCTTT
>TRBD1|TRBJ2-2|TRBV24-1|NA
CATRGQGATSSGELFF
TGTGCCACCAGGGGACAGGGGGCAACTTCGTCCGGGGAGCTGTTTTTT
>TRBD1|TRBJ1-6|TRBV6-5|many
CASSYTQGAHSPLHF
TGTGCCAGCAGTTACACCCAGGGGGCGCATTCACCCCTCCACTTT
>NA|TRBJ1-6|TRBV6-2/TRBV6-3|many
CASSHDRENSPLHF
TGTGCCAGCAGCCATGACAGAGAGAATTCACCCCTCCACTTT
>NA|TRBJ2-1|TRBV7-2|many
CASSWTVRDEQFF
TGTGCCAGCAGCTGGACTGTTAGGGATGAGCAGTTCTTC
>TRBD1|TRBJ1-4|TRBV7-3|few
CASSLDRTSNEKLFF
TGTGCCAGCAGCTTGGACAGGACATCTAATGAAAAACTGTTTTTT
>NA|TRBJ2-3|TRBV6-2/TRBV6-3|NA
CASRRDPGRRTDTQYF
TGTGCCAGCAGGAGAGATCCGGGGAGACGCACAGATACGCAGTATTTT
>NA|TRBJ2-7|TRBV20-1|many
CSARDQGYEQYF
TGCAGTGCTAGAGATCAGGGGTACGAGCAGTACTTC
>TRBD2|TRBJ2-1|TRBV24-1|NA
CATSDAGVEQFF
TGTGCCACCAGTGATGCGGGAGTTGAGCAGTTCTTC
>NA|TRBJ2-3|TRBV10-3|many
CAISGRESDTQYF
TGTGCCATCAGTGGCCGGGAGTCAGATACGCAGTATTTT
>NA|TRBJ1-2|TRBV5-1|many
CASSLETVNYGYTF
TGCGCCAGCAGCTTGGAGACAGTCAACTATGGCTACACCTTC
>TRBD1|TRBJ2-7|TRBV7-9|few
CASSPGTAYSYEQYF
TGTGCCAGCAGCCCCGGGACAGCGTACTCCTACGAGCAGTACTTC
>NA|TRBJ1-4|TRBV3-1|many
CASSQDTLTFF
TGTGCCAGCAGCCAGGATACCCTGACGTTTTTT
>NA|TRBJ2-2|TRBV2|many
CASRRSPIAGELFF
TGTGCCAGCAGGCGGAGCCCGATCGCCGGGGAGCTGTTTTTT
>TRBD1|TRBJ2-1|TRBV5-1|NA
CASRGTGSKLSYNEQFF
TGCGCCAGCAGAGGGACAGGGTCCAAACTTTCCTACAATGAGCAGTTCTTC
>TRBD1|TRBJ1-1|TRBV5-1|many
CASSFWTGRGEAFF
TGCGCCAGCAGCTTCTGGACAGGGCGGGGTGAAGCTTTCTTT
>NA|TRBJ2-7|TRBV6-2/TRBV6-3|many
CASSYSGLSYEQYF
TGTGCCAGCAGTTACTCCGGGTTGTCCTACGAGCAGTACTTC
>NA|TRBJ1-1|TRBV9|NA
CASSVAIIEPSNTEAFF
TGTGCCAGCAGCGTAGCTATCATCGAACCTTCGAACACTGAAGCTTTCTTT
>NA|TRBJ2-3|TRBV6-6|NA
CASKDSATDTQYF
TGTGCCAGCAAAGACAGCGCCACAGATACGCAGTATTTT
>NA|TRBJ1-3|TRBV15|many
CATSRDPQGLSGNTIYF
TGTGCCACCAGCAGAGATCCCCAGGGACTCTCTGGAAACACCATATATTTT
>NA|TRBJ2-7|TRBV4-1|NA
CASSQGRDSYEQYF
TGCGCCAGCAGCCAAGGGCGGGACTCCTACGAGCAGTACTTC
>TRBD1|TRBJ1-1|TRBV20-1|few
CSARDWGQEGTEAFF
TGCAGTGCTAGAGATTGGGGACAGGAAGGCACTGAAGCTTTCTTT
>TRBD1|TRBJ2-5|TRBV6-5|few
CASSPGTGVMSETQYF
TGTGCCAGCAGCCCCGGGACAGGGGTGATGAGCGAGACCCAGTACTTC
>NA|TRBJ1-5|TRBV24-1|many
CATSARDSNQPQHF
TGTGCCACCAGTGCCCGGGACAGCAATCAGCCCCAGCATTTT
>NA|TRBJ2-1|TRBV4-3|many
CASSQQGNEQFF
TGCGCCAGCAGCCAACAGGGCAATGAGCAGTTCTTC
>NA|TRBJ2-5|TRBV29-1|NA
CSVSSSGNQETQYF
TGCAGCGTCTCCTCCTCGGGGAACCAAGAGACCCAGTACTTC
>NA|TRBJ2-3|TRBV12-3/TRBV12-4|many
CASSLSPRLDTQYF
TGTGCCAGCAGTTTATCCCCGAGACTTGATACGCAGTATTTT
>NA|TRBJ1-2|TRBV20-1|many
CSASRTVDYGYTF
TGCAGTGCTAGCCGGACAGTGGACTATGGCTACACCTTC